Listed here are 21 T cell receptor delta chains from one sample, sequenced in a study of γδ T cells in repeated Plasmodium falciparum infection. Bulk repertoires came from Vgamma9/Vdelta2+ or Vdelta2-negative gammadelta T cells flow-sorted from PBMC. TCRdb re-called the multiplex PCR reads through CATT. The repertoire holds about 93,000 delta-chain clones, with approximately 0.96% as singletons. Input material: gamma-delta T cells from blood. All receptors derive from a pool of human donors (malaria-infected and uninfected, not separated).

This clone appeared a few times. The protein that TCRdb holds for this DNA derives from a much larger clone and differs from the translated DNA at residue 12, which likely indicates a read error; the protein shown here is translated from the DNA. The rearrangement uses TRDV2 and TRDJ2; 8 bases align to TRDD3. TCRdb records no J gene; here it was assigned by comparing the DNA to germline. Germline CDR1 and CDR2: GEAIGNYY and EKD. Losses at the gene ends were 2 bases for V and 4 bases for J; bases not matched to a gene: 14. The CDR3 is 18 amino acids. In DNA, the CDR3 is TGTGCCTGTGACAGTGTACTGGGGGGCCTAAATTCGACAGCACAACTCTTCTTT. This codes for CACDSVLGGLNSTAQLFF.

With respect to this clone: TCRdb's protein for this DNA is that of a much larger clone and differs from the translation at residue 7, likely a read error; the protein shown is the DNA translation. This chain's CDR3 is CACDSDPSGGPVYTDKLIF. In DNA form, the CDR3 reads TGTGCCTGTGACTCTGACCCTTCTGGGGGACCGGTGTACACCGATAAACTCATCTTT. This chain links TRDV2 with TRDJ1; 8 positions agree with TRDD3. The J gene comes from matching the DNA to germline here; TCRdb lacks it. CDR1 GEAIGNYY and CDR2 EKD come from the germline V gene. V was pared by 3 bases and J by 0 bases, with 17 bases of the junction left unmatched. CDR3 length: 19 residues.

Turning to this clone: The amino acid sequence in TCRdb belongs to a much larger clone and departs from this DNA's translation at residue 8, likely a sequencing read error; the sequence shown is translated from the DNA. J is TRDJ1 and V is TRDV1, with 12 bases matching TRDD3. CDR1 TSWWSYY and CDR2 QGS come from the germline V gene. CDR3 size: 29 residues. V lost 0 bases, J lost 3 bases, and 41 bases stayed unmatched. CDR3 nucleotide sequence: TGTGCTCTTGGGGAACTCATGAGCCAAACTATTAAAAAAAAAGGCGTCCTATCTGGGGGATACGAGGACCCCGATAAACTCATCTTT. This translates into CALGELMSQTIKKKGVLSGGYEDPDKLIF.

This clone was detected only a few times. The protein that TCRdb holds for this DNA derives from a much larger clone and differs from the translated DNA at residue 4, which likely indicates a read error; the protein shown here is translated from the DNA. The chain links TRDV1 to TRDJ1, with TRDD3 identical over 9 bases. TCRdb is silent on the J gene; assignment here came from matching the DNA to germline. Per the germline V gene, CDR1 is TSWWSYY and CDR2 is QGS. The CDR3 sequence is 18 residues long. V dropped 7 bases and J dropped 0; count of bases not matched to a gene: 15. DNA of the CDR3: TGTGCTCTTGAGGGAACGGACGGGGGATACCTCTACACCGATAAACTCATCTTT. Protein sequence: CALEGTDGGYLYTDKLIF.

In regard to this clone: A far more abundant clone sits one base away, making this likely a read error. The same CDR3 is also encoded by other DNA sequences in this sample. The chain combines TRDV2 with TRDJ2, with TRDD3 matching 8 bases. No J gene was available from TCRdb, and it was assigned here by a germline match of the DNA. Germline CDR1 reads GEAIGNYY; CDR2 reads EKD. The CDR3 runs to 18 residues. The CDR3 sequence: CACDSVLGGLNLTAQLFF. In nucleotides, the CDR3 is TGTGCCTGTGACAGTGTACTGGGGGGCCTAAATTTGACAGCGCAACTCTTCTTT.

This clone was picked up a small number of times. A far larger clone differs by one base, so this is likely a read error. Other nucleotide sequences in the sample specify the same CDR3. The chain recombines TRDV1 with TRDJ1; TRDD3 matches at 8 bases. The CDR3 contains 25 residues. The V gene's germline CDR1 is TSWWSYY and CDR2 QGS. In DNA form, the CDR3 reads TGTGCTCTTGGGGAACTCAAAGACTCCCGGCGGCTTTACTGGGGGGGGCATGGCTACACCGATAAGCTCATCTTT. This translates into CALGELKDSRRLYWGGHGYTDKLIF.

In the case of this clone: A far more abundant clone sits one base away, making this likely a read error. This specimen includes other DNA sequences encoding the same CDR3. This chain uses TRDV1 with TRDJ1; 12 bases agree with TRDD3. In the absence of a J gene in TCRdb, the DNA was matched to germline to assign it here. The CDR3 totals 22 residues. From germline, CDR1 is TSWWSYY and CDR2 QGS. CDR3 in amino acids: CALGESFSSSLLGDTGTDKLIF. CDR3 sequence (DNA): TGTGCTCTTGGGGAATCCTTCTCTTCCTCGCTACTGGGGGATACTGGGACCGACAAACTCATCTTT.

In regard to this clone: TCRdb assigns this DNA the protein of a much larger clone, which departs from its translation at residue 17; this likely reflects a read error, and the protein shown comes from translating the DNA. CDR3 nucleotide sequence: TGTGCTCTTGGGGACTCCCCTCCTAAAGGGGATGGGGGATACGGGAAAGACGATAAACTCATCTTT. It encodes CALGDSPPKGDGGYGKDDKLIF. This sequence joins TRDV1 and TRDJ1; 11 bases match TRDD3. TCRdb supplies no J gene; here it was assigned by aligning the nucleotide sequence to germline. This CDR3 is built from 22 residues. The germline gives CDR1 TSWWSYY, CDR2 QGS. The V gene end was trimmed by 3 bases and the J gene end by 4 bases; junction bases not matched to a gene: 25.

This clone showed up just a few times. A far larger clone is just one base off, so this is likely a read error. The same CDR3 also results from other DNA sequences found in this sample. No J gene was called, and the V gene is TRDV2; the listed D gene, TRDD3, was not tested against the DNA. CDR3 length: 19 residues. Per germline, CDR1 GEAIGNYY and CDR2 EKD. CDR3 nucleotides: TGTGCCTGTGACTGGGTACTGGGGGATACCACCTGGGACACCCGACAGATGTTTTTT. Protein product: CACDWVLGDTTWDTRQMFF.

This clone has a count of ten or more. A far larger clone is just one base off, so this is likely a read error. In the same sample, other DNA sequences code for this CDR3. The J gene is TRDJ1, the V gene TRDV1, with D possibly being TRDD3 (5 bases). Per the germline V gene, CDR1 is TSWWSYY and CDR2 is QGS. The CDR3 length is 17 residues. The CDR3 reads CALGERLFSRGEDKPIF. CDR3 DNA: TGTGCTCTTGGGGAGCGCCTCTTCTCCCGGGGAGAAGATAAACCCATCTTT.

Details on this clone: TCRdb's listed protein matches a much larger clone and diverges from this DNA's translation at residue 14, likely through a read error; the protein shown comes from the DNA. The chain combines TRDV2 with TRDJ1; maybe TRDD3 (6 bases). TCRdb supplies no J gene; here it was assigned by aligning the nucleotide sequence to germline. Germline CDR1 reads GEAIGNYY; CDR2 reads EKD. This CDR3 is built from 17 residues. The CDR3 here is CACDNLGSPGYTDELIF. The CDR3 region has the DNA TGTGCCTGTGACAATCTGGGGAGCCCCGGGTACACCGATGAACTCATCTTT.

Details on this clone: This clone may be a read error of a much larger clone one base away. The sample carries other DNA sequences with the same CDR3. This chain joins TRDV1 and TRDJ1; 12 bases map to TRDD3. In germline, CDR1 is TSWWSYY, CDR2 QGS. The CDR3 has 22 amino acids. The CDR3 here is CALGDRWPSSRGSGGYAGKLIF. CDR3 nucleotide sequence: TGTGCCCTTGGGGACCGGTGGCCTTCTTCACGCGGGTCTGGGGGATACGCCGGGAAACTCATCTTT.

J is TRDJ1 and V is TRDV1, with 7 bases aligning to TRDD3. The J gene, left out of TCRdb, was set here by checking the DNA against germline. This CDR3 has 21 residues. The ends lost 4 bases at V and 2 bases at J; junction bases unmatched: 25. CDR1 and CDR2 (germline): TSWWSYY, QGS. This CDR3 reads CALGGPSPPPTPPGDTDKLIF. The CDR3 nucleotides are TGTGCTCTTGGGGGACCCTCCCCCCCCCCTACGCCCCCGGGGGATACCGATAAACTCATCTTT.

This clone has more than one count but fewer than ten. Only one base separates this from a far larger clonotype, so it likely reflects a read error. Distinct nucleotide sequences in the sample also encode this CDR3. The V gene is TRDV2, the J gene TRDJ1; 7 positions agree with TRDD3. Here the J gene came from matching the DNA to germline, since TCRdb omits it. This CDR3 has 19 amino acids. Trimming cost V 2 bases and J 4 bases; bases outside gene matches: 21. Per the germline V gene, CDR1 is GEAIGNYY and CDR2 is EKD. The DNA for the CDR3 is TGTGCCTGTGACAGACTTCCACGCGGGATACAGAACGACGACGATAAACTCATCTTT. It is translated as CACDRLPRGIQNDDDKLIF.

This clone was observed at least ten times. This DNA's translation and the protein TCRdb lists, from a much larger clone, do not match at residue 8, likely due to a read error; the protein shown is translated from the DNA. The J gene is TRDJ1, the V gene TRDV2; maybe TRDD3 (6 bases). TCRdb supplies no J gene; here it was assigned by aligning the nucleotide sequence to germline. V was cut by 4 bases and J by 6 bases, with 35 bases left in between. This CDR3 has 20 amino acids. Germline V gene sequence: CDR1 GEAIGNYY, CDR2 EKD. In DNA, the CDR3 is TGTGCCTGTGATACGCAGCTCTGCCTATTCAAGGGGATGGGGGTAAATAAACTCATCTTT. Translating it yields CACDTQLCLFKGMGVNKLIF.

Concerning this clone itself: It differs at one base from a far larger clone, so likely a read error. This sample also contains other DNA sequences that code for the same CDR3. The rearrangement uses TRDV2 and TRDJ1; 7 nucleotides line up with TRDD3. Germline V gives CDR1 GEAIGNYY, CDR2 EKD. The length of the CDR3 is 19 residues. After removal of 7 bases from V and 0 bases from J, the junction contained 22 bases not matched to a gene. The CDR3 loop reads CACDHRRGGTSFHTDKLIF. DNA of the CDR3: TGTGCCTGCGATCACCGCCGTGGGGGAACCTCGTTTCACACCGATAAACTCATCTTT.

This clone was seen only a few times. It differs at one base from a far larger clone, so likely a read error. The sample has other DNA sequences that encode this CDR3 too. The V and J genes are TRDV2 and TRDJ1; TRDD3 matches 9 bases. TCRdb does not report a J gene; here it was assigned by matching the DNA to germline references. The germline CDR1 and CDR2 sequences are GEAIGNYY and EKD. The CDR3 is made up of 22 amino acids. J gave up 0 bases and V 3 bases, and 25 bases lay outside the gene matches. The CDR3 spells CACDEITTLTGGPLSYTDKLIF. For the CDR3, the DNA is TGTGCCTGTGACGAAATCACAACACTGACTGGGGGACCCTTATCGTACACCGATAAACTCATCTTT.

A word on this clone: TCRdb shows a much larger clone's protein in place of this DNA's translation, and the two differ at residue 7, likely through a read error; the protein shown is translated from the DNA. Here the CDR3 reads CALGEWRGLGAPYTDKLIF. The CDR3 nucleotides read TGTGCTCTTGGGGAATGGCGGGGGCTGGGGGCCCCGTACACCGATAAACTCATCTTT. The chain has TRDV1 and TRDJ1, with TRDD3 identical over 7 bases. TCRdb carries no J gene annotation; the J gene was assigned here by matching the DNA with germline. Germline trimming cut 2 bases from V and 0 bases from J; bases unmatched to any gene: 15. The CDR3 has 19 amino acids. CDR1 TSWWSYY and CDR2 QGS come from the germline V gene.

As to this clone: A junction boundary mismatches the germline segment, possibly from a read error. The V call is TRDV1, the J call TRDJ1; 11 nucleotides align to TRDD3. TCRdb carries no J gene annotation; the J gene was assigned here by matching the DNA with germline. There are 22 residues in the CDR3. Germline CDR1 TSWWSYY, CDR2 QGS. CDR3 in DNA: TGTGCTCTTGGGGGCCACCTCCACCTCAAAGCTGGGGGATACCTGTACACCGGTAAACTCATCTTT. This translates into CALGGHLHLKAGGYLYTGKLIF.

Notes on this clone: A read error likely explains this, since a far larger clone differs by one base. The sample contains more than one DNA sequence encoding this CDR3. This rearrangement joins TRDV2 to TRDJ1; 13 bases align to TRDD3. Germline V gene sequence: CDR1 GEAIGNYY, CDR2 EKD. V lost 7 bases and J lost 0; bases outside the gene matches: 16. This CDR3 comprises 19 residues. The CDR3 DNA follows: TGTGCCTGCGGACCACGAGACTGGGGGATACGTAAGTACACCGATAAACTCATCTTT. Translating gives CACGPRDWGIRKYTDKLIF.

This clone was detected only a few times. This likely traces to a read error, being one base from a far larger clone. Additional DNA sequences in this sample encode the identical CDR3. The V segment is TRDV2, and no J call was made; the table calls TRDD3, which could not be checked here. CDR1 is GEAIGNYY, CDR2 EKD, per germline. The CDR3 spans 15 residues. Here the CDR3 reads CACDTGGGGYSGLIF. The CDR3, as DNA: TGTGCCTGTGACACCGGAGGTGGGGGGTACTCTGGTCTCATCTTT.